These 30 T cell receptor beta chains were all obtained from the same sample, sequenced in a study of blood T cell repertoires in COVID-19. Sequencing used immunoSEQ multiplex PCR; TCRdb keeps in-frame clones, though not all of them. The sample lists over 200,000 clones; 92% were seen once. The material sequenced was peripheral blood. Receptors were obtained from a man aged 55 to 70 with COVID-19, enrolled during active disease.

The rearrangement uses TRBV11-2 and TRBJ1-5; 7 nucleotides align to TRBD1. After removal of 5 bases from V and 5 bases from J, the junction contained 6 bases not matched to a gene. The CDR3 is 14 amino acids. CDR1 is SGHAT and CDR2 is FQNNGV in the germline V gene. CDR3: CASSRQGPYQPQHF. Written as DNA, the CDR3 is TGTGCCAGCAGCAGACAGGGCCCCTATCAGCCCCAGCATTTT.

The V call is TRBV11-2, the J call TRBJ2-1, with 8 bases lining up with TRBD2. The CDR3 has 17 residues. With 0 bases clipped from V and 5 bases from J, the junction kept 9 bases outside the gene matches. Per the germline V gene, CDR1 is SGHAT and CDR2 is FQNNGV. This chain's CDR3 is CASSLDRSGRGHNEQFF. CDR3 DNA sequence: TGTGCCAGCAGCTTAGATAGGAGCGGGAGAGGCCACAATGAGCAGTTCTTC.

The rearrangement links TRBV19 to TRBJ2-2; a possible D gene is TRBD1 (6 bases). Germline V lookup: CDR1 LNHDA, CDR2 SQIVND (reference sequence). CDR3 length equals 14 residues. V lost 3 bases, J lost 2 bases, and 7 bases lay in between. The CDR3 nucleotides are TGTGCCAGTAGTATCAGGGGTAACACCGGGGAGCTGTTTTTT. This translates into CASSIRGNTGELFF.

The chain is built from TRBV28 and TRBJ1-2; weak D call: TRBD1 (6 bases). Germline CDR1 reads MDHEN; CDR2 reads SYDVKM. Trimming removed 3 bases at V and 3 bases at J, with 17 bases between. The CDR3 covers 16 residues. CDR3 residues: CASSFRSGVGHYGYTF. DNA of the CDR3: TGTGCCAGCAGTTTTCGGTCAGGGGTGGGGCACTATGGCTACACCTTC.

CDR3 bases: TGTGCCAGCAGTTACCCGGAAGGAAGGGGGAACACTGAAGCTTTCTTT. Amino acids: CASSYPEGRGNTEAFF. The V and J genes are TRBV6-2 or TRBV6-3 and TRBJ1-1; possibly TRBD1 for D (5 bases). Per the germline V gene, CDR1 is MNHEY and CDR2 is SVGEGT. The CDR3 totals 16 residues. Trimming left V 2 bases short and J 1 base short, with 14 bases between.

The chain links TRBV5-4 to TRBJ2-3; D gene uncertain. V dropped 3 bases and J dropped 3 bases, with 11 bases sitting between them. The CDR3 is 14 residues long. Germline V gene sequence: CDR1 SGHNT, CDR2 YYREEE (reference sequence). In DNA, the CDR3 is TGTGCCAGCAGCTCCCCTAGTGGGACAGATACGCAGTATTTT. Protein sequence: CASSSPSGTDTQYF.

For the CDR3, the DNA is TGTGCCAGCAGCGTCGGGACAATTGGAAACACCATATATTTT. Its translation: CASSVGTIGNTIYF. The chain combines TRBV9 with TRBJ1-3; tentative D call: TRBD1 (6 bases). CDR3 size: 14 residues. Per the germline V gene, CDR1 is SGDLS and CDR2 is YYNGEE. Trimming shortened V by 2 bases and J by 3 bases, and 9 bases separated the two germline ends.

The genes are TRBV28 and TRBJ2-7; 11 bases are shared with TRBD1. This CDR3 comprises 15 residues. After removal of 6 bases from V and 2 bases from J, the junction contained 6 bases not matched to a gene. In germline, CDR1 is MDHEN, CDR2 SYDVKM. CDR3 region: CASRTGTGGTYEQYF. The CDR3 DNA reads TGTGCCAGCAGAACTGGGACAGGGGGTACCTACGAGCAGTACTTC.

Remarks on this clone: One end of the junction does not line up with germline, which may come from a read error. The chain recombines TRBV6-2 or TRBV6-3 with TRBJ2-1, with 8 bases fitting TRBD1. CDR1 MNHEY and CDR2 SVGEGT come from the germline V gene. CDR3 size: 11 residues. The DNA for the CDR3 is TGTGCCAGCAGCCAAGGACAGGGTATGCTCTTC. Translation gives CASSQGQGMLF.

The V and J genes are TRBV2 and TRBJ2-7; tentative D call: TRBD1 (5 bases). The CDR3 extends over 14 amino acids. Per the germline V gene, CDR1 is SNHLY and CDR2 is FYNNEI. The V gene lost 2 bases and the J gene lost 2 bases, with 10 bases spanning the gap. The CDR3 region is CASSERTGPYEQYF. CDR3 DNA: TGTGCCAGCAGTGAAAGAACAGGTCCCTACGAGCAGTACTTC.

The chain combines TRBV6-4 with TRBJ1-5, with D maybe TRBD1 (5 bases). In germline, CDR1 is MRHNA, CDR2 SNTAGT. Trimming took 4 bases from V and 8 from J, leaving 12 bases between them. This CDR3 has 13 amino acids. The CDR3: CASSVDQGEPQHF. DNA of the CDR3: TGTGCCAGCAGTGTTGATCAGGGCGAGCCCCAGCATTTT.

This sequence joins TRBV12-3 or TRBV12-4 and TRBJ1-2; no firm D call. The CDR3 totals 11 residues. Trimming removed 9 bases at V and 13 bases at J, with 18 bases between. The CDR3 DNA reads as TGTGCCAGTCAGCTAGGATCGTTTGCCACCTTC. Amino acids: CASQLGSFATF.

This clone was detected only once. The chain carries TRBV7-2 and TRBJ2-2; 7 nucleotides align to TRBD2. Losses at the gene ends were 5 bases for V and 6 bases for J; bases not matched to a gene: 6. CDR1 and CDR2 (germline): SGHTA, FQGNSA. This CDR3 has 14 amino acids. In nucleotides, the CDR3 is TGTGCCAGCAGCCTAACTAGCGTGGCCGGGGAGCTGTTTTTT. Translation: CASSLTSVAGELFF.

The rearrangement links TRBV9 to TRBJ2-1; 10 bases align to TRBD2. Trimming cost V 4 bases and J 6 bases; bases outside gene matches: 10. CDR1 and CDR2 (germline): SGDLS, YYNGEE. The length of the CDR3 is 16 residues. CDR3 protein: CASSPRTSGTVNEQFF. CDR3 sequence (DNA): TGTGCCAGCAGCCCCCGGACTAGCGGAACCGTCAATGAGCAGTTCTTC.

This rearrangement joins TRBV5-1 to TRBJ1-2, with D possibly being TRBD1 (5 bases). The CDR3 is 13 residues long. Per germline, CDR1 SGHRS and CDR2 YFSETQ. V lost 0 bases to trimming and J lost 6 bases, with 9 bases between them. CDR3 loop: CASSLVPGNGYTF. DNA of the CDR3: TGCGCCAGCAGCTTGGTTCCAGGGAATGGCTACACCTTC.

The rearrangement links TRBV6-1 to TRBJ1-5; a weak D match, TRBD1 (6 bases). The germline V gene encodes CDR1 MNHNS and CDR2 SASEGT. Trimming left V 4 bases short and J 0 bases short, with 16 bases between. The CDR3 loop spans 17 amino acids. The CDR3 DNA reads as TGTGCCAGCAGTGGCAGCCTGGGGGCTTATAGCAATCAGCCCCAGCATTTT. This translates into CASSGSLGAYSNQPQHF.

The J gene is TRBJ1-1, the V gene TRBV12-5; D is unclear. The V gene's germline CDR1 is LGHNT and CDR2 FRNRAP. The CDR3 is 13 amino acids. V was shortened by 5 bases and J by 2 bases, with 9 bases between the two germline ends. The CDR3 reads CASGTVRNTEAFF. The CDR3 DNA reads as TGTGCTAGTGGTACGGTGAGAAACACTGAAGCTTTCTTT. Drawing the rest from reference TRBV12-5 and TRBJ1-1, the complete variable domain is DARVTQTPRHKVTEMGQEVTMRCQPILGHNTVFWYRQTMMQGLELLAYFRNRAPLDDSGMPKDRFSAEMPDATLATLKIQPSEPRDSAVYFCASGTVRNTEAFFGQGTRLTVV.

Concerning this clone: This same CDR3 is encoded by further DNA sequences in the sample. The chain links TRBV18 to TRBJ1-3; perhaps TRBD1 as D (5 bases). CDR1 is KGHSH, CDR2 LQKENI, per germline. This CDR3 has 15 residues. Trimming shortened V by 3 bases and J by 4 bases, and 13 bases separated the two germline ends. Written as DNA, the CDR3 is TGTGCCAGCTCACCCGCCGGGAGGGGAGGAAACACCATATATTTT. Amino acid sequence: CASSPAGRGGNTIYF.

The rearrangement joins TRBV18 to TRBJ1-1; no firm D call. This CDR3 region has 14 residues. The germline V gene has CDR1 KGHSH and CDR2 LQKENI. Trimming removed 6 bases from V and 1 base from J, with 12 bases in between. As DNA, the CDR3 is TGTGCCAGCTCCCACAACCAATGGAACACTGAAGCTTTCTTT. Protein sequence: CASSHNQWNTEAFF. Full variable domain (remainder filled in from reference TRBV18 and TRBJ1-1): NAGVMQNPRHLVRRRGQEARLRCSPMKGHSHVYWYRQLPEEGLKFMVYLQKENIIDESGMPKERFSAEFPKEGPSILRIQQVVRGDSAAYFCASSHNQWNTEAFFGQGTRLTVV.

This clone was seen a single time. The V and J genes are TRBV5-1 and TRBJ2-7, with 14 bases aligning to TRBD2. The CDR3 covers 17 residues. V lost 2 bases and J lost 1; bases outside the gene matches: 5. CDR1 is SGHRS and CDR2 is YFSETQ in the germline V gene. The CDR3 nucleotides are TGCGCCAGCAGCTTAGGGACTAGCGGGAGATTTTCCTACGAGCAGTACTTC. Protein sequence: CASSLGTSGRFSYEQYF.

This sequence joins TRBV18 and TRBJ1-2; TRBD1 matches 8 bases. CDR3 size: 14 residues. Germline V CDR1 and CDR2: KGHSH, LQKENI. V shed 6 bases and J 4 bases; nucleotides not matched to a gene: 7. Here the CDR3 reads CASSYYDRGYGYTF. In nucleotides, the CDR3 is TGTGCCAGCTCGTATTACGACAGGGGCTATGGCTACACCTTC.

The chain recombines TRBV27 with TRBJ2-7; 9 nucleotides line up with TRBD1. CDR1 is MNHEY, CDR2 SMNVEV, per germline (reference sequence). CDR3 length: 14 residues. Trimming at V came to 5 bases and at J to 7 bases, leaving 9 bases not matched to a gene. The CDR3 sequence is CASSRTGEAREQYF. CDR3 sequence (DNA): TGTGCCAGCAGTAGGACAGGGGAAGCAAGAGAGCAGTACTTC.

The chain joins TRBV24-1 to TRBJ2-3; tentative D call: TRBD1 (5 bases). The CDR3 sequence is 17 residues long. V lost 5 bases and J 0 bases, leaving 17 bases between the germline ends. Germline V CDR1 and CDR2: KGHDR, SFDVKD. The CDR3, as DNA: TGTGCCACCAGTGGCCTCCAGGGAACGCTAAGCACAGATACGCAGTATTTT. This gives the protein CATSGLQGTLSTDTQYF.

This clone was seen just once. The CDR3 protein is CASSLMGGRTHNEQFF. In DNA, the CDR3 is TGTGCCAGCAGCCTAATGGGCGGGAGGACCCACAATGAGCAGTTCTTC. The chain joins TRBV7-3 to TRBJ2-1, with 8 bases identical to TRBD2. Trimming removed 5 bases from V and 5 bases from J; junction bases left unmatched: 11. Germline CDR1 SGHTA, CDR2 FQGTGA. This CDR3 is built from 16 residues.

The chain has TRBV28 and TRBJ1-1; D is unresolved. V was cut by 6 bases and J by 4 bases, with 15 bases left in between. Germline loops: CDR1 MDHEN, CDR2 SYDVKM. The CDR3 extends over 14 amino acids. The CDR3 DNA reads as TGTGCCAGCAGCCCTCTCGGTACTGGCACTGAAGCTTTCTTT. Its translation: CASSPLGTGTEAFF.

V is TRBV7-2 and J is TRBJ1-2, with TRBD1 identical over 7 bases. Germline loops: CDR1 SGHTA, CDR2 FQGNSA. CDR3 length equals 13 residues. Trimming took 4 bases from V and 7 from J; bases not matched to a gene: 6. CDR3 in amino acids: CASSYQAGGGYTF. The CDR3 nucleotides are TGTGCCAGCAGCTATCAGGCAGGGGGTGGCTACACCTTC.

The chain links TRBV28 to TRBJ1-3, with a possible D match to TRBD1 (5 bases). The V end lost 7 bases, the J end lost 4 bases, and 11 bases lay between the germline ends. Germline CDR1 is MDHEN and CDR2 is SYDVKM. This CDR3 spans 13 amino acids. The CDR3 bases are TGTGCCAGCAATTCGGGGGGGGGAAACACCATATATTTT. This gives the protein CASNSGGGNTIYF.

This chain uses TRBV19 with TRBJ2-7; TRBD1 agrees at 7 bases. V trimming: 3 bases; J trimming: 3 bases; junction bases outside the gene matches: 20. CDR3 length equals 19 residues. The germline gives CDR1 LNHDA, CDR2 SQIVND (reference sequence). CDR3 sequence: CASSINPSLYRGTIYEQYF. CDR3 coding DNA: TGTGCCAGTAGTATCAACCCCTCCCTCTACAGGGGAACGATCTACGAGCAGTACTTC.

The chain has TRBV28 and TRBJ2-7, with 13 nucleotides matching TRBD2. V trimming: 4 bases; J trimming: 4 bases; junction bases outside the gene matches: 13. Germline V gives CDR1 MDHEN, CDR2 SYDVKM. The CDR3 sequence is 18 residues long. CDR3 sequence: CASSSSYEGLAGLYEQYF. For the CDR3, the DNA is TGTGCCAGCAGTTCCAGCTACGAGGGACTAGCGGGGCTATACGAGCAGTACTTC.

J is TRBJ1-6 and V is TRBV2; D is possibly TRBD1 (5 bases). CDR3 length: 15 amino acids. Per germline, CDR1 SNHLY and CDR2 FYNNEI. Trimming stripped 7 bases from V and 7 bases from J, with 17 bases between. DNA of the CDR3: TGTGCCAGCAAAAATGGGGGGACGGCGAATTCACCCCTCCACTTT. This sequence encodes CASKNGGTANSPLHF.